What follows are 5 T cell receptor beta chains derived from one specimen sequenced in a study of CD8+ T cells in alopecia areata. Treatment: oral pan-JAK inhibitor, 5-10 mg twice daily. RNA extraction was followed by reverse transcription into cDNA, which acted as the sequencing template. Profiling relied on immunoSEQ multiplex PCR, and the TCRdb table lists in-frame clones only, not all of them. The sample contains under 350,000 clones, 55% to 75% of which appear only once. The sample consisted of CD4+ T cells sorted from blood, taken at week 24, from a patient treated with tofacitinib. The receptors were gathered from a human donor with alopecia areata.

This clone was observed a few times. This rearrangement joins TRBV19 to TRBJ1-1; 10 nucleotides line up with TRBD1. Germline values: CDR1 LNHDA, CDR2 SQIVND (reference sequence). This CDR3 region has 16 residues. Trimming removed 7 bases from V and 3 bases from J; junction bases left unmatched: 11. The CDR3 DNA is TGTGCCAGTATAAACCGGGACAGGGGCCTCGACACTGAAGCTTTCTTT. Translating gives CASINRDRGLDTEAFF.

The V call is TRBV28, the J call TRBJ1-4; TRBD1 agrees at 7 bases. CDR1 MDHEN and CDR2 SYDVKM come from the germline V gene. With 3 bases clipped from V and 3 bases from J, the junction kept 4 bases outside the gene matches. The CDR3 has 15 residues. CDR3 bases: TGTGCCAGCAGTTTCCCGACAGGGTCTAATGAAAAACTGTTTTTT. This gives the protein CASSFPTGSNEKLFF.

In this sample, this clone turned up many times. The chain recombines TRBV2 with TRBJ1-1, with D unclear. The CDR3 covers 14 residues. Trimming took off 6 bases at V and 0 bases at J, with 11 bases between the two ends. Per germline, CDR1 SNHLY and CDR2 FYNNEI. The CDR3 reads CASSRQFMNTEAFF. The CDR3, as DNA: TGTGCCAGCAGCAGGCAGTTCATGAACACTGAAGCTTTCTTT.

CDR3 DNA sequence: TGTGCCGGACAGGGTCTAGCCTACGAGCAGTACTTC. Translation gives CAGQGLAYEQYF. The chain links TRBV30 to TRBJ2-7, with 8 bases aligning to TRBD1. This CDR3 has 12 amino acids. V shed 8 bases and J 2 bases; nucleotides not matched to a gene: 5. In germline, CDR1 is GTSNPN, CDR2 SVGIG (reference sequence).

This clone showed up many times. The rearrangement links TRBV12-5 to TRBJ2-2; 8 bases agree with TRBD1. The CDR3 is 19 residues long. Germline values: CDR1 LGHNT, CDR2 FRNRAP. The junction had 16 bases not matched to a gene; V was cut back by 1 base and J by 6 bases. CDR3 in amino acids: CASGLGRDRKQLGSGELFF. The CDR3 DNA is TGTGCTAGTGGTTTGGGGAGGGACAGGAAGCAACTGGGGTCCGGGGAGCTGTTTTTT.